A single sample gave rise to the 2 T cell receptor beta chains below, sequenced in a study of T cell responses to AZD1222 COVID-19 vaccine. Repertoires were generated with immunoSEQ multiplex PCR, while TCRdb's copy carries only in-frame clones and drops some. The sample lists 150,000 to 200,000 clones, 85% to 95% occurring once. The sample consisted of peripheral blood, taken on day 0 of AZD1222 vaccination. Receptors originate from an adult in good health.

The V gene is TRBV6-1, the J gene TRBJ1-1; no definite D call. Germline CDR1 reads MNHNS; CDR2 reads SASEGT. V was clipped by 2 bases and J by 1 base, with 17 bases between them. The CDR3 contains 17 residues. The CDR3 DNA reads as TGTGCCAGCAGTGAAAGCGAGGCTTGGGTGTCGAACACTGAAGCTTTCTTT. Its protein is CASSESEAWVSNTEAFF.

This chain uses TRBV4-1 with TRBJ2-1, with 9 nucleotides matching TRBD2. Looked up from germline, CDR1 is MGHRA and CDR2 is YSYEKL. This CDR3 has 18 residues. The ends lost 0 bases at V and 2 bases at J; junction bases unmatched: 8. The chain's CDR3 is CASSQDPRASGAYNEQFF. The CDR3 coding sequence is TGCGCCAGCAGCCAAGATCCTCGGGCTAGCGGGGCCTACAATGAGCAGTTCTTC.